What follows are 23 T cell receptor beta chains derived from one specimen sequenced in a study of shared T cell receptors in the human thymus. Clones were read by immunoSEQ multiplex PCR, and TCRdb kept only the in-frame ones, dropping some. The data show 500,000 to 550,000 clones, with roughly 74% seen just once and 0.01% to 0.015% held by the top ten. This sample was also put to use in a study of human thymus T cells.

The sequencing sample was made of thymocytes. The receptors were sampled from a boy less than two years old with a congenital heart defect.

This clone appeared a few times. This chain uses TRBV5-6 with TRBJ2-1, with D perhaps TRBD1 (6 bases). The V end lost 1 base, the J end lost 8 bases, and 10 bases lay between the germline ends. Germline V gene lookup returns CDR1 SGHDT and CDR2 YYEEEE. The CDR3 totals 13 residues. CDR3 amino acids: CASSLTGIHEQFF. CDR3 coding DNA: TGTGCCAGCAGCTTGACAGGGATCCATGAGCAGTTCTTC.

The rearrangement links TRBV18 to TRBJ2-5; 9 bases match TRBD1. From germline, CDR1 is KGHSH and CDR2 LQKENI. V trimming: 5 bases; J trimming: 6 bases; junction bases outside the gene matches: 10. This CDR3 contains 15 residues. Here the CDR3 reads CASSVRDRELKTQYF. CDR3 nucleotide sequence: TGTGCCAGCTCAGTTCGGGACAGGGAGTTAAAGACCCAGTACTTC.

V is TRBV9 and J is TRBJ2-3, with 7 nucleotides matching TRBD2. The junction had 10 bases not matched to a gene; V was cut back by 3 bases and J by 0 bases. Germline V gives CDR1 SGDLS, CDR2 YYNGEE. This CDR3 spans 17 amino acids. The CDR3 sequence: CASSDQPEAGSTDTQYF. The CDR3 DNA is TGTGCCAGCAGCGATCAACCAGAAGCGGGAAGCACAGATACGCAGTATTTT.

This chain joins TRBV13 and TRBJ2-7; D might be TRBD2 (5 bases). Trimming cost V 2 bases and J 5 bases, with 7 bases left between them. This CDR3 contains 12 residues. The germline gives CDR1 PRHDT, CDR2 FYEKMQ (reference sequence). DNA of the CDR3: TGTGCCAGCAGCTTAACGGGGAACGAGCAGTACTTC. Translation: CASSLTGNEQYF.

The chain recombines TRBV4-1 with TRBJ1-1, with 7 positions matching TRBD1. The trim removed 1 base at V and 0 bases at J, leaving 11 bases unmatched. The CDR3 has 18 amino acids. Germline CDR1 reads MGHRA; CDR2 reads YSYEKL. CDR3 in DNA: TGCGCCAGCAGCCAAGGAACAGGGGCTAGGGAGTTGAACACTGAAGCTTTCTTT. Its protein product is CASSQGTGARELNTEAFF.

The chain joins TRBV5-1 to TRBJ2-6; weak D call: TRBD2 (5 bases). CDR1 and CDR2 from the germline V gene are SGHRS and YFSETQ. The CDR3 is 15 amino acids. The V end was cut by 0 bases, the J end by 1 base, with 5 bases between. The CDR3 loop reads CASSLGESGANVLTF. The DNA of the CDR3 is TGCGCCAGCAGCTTGGGGGAGTCTGGGGCCAACGTCCTGACTTTC.

This chain joins TRBV7-2 and TRBJ1-2, with a weak D call TRBD1 (5 bases). The CDR3 has 13 amino acids. Per germline, CDR1 SGHTA and CDR2 FQGNSA. The germline V and J ends were trimmed by 3 bases and 5 bases, with 10 bases remaining between them. The CDR3 sequence: CASSFLTDYGYTF. DNA of the CDR3: TGTGCCAGCAGCTTTCTGACAGATTATGGCTACACCTTC.

The chain carries TRBV18 and TRBJ2-7, with a possible D match to TRBD2 (5 bases). The length of the CDR3 is 15 residues. The V end lost 6 bases, the J end lost 0 bases, and 15 bases lay between the germline ends. Germline V gene sequence: CDR1 KGHSH, CDR2 LQKENI. CDR3 in amino acids: CASSQRIASSYEQYF. The CDR3 DNA reads TGTGCCAGCTCCCAGAGGATAGCGAGCTCCTACGAGCAGTACTTC.

The genes are TRBV5-6 and TRBJ2-7; D call uncertain. Germline CDR1 is SGHDT and CDR2 is YYEEEE. V was shortened by 1 base and J by 7 bases, with 15 bases between the two germline ends. This CDR3 spans 14 amino acids. CDR3 bases: TGTGCCAGCAGCTTGTACCCGGCCTCTAGGGAGCAGTACTTC. This gives the protein CASSLYPASREQYF.

V usage is TRBV9 and J usage is TRBJ2-7, with TRBD2 matching 9 bases. CDR3 length equals 16 residues. V lost 4 bases and J lost 2; bases outside the gene matches: 10. The germline CDR1 and CDR2 sequences are SGDLS and YYNGEE. CDR3 sequence: CASSPTASGTPYEQYF. The CDR3 DNA sequence: TGTGCCAGCAGCCCGACCGCTAGCGGGACCCCCTACGAGCAGTACTTC.

The J gene is TRBJ2-3, the V gene TRBV19; TRBD2 agrees at 11 bases. Trimming cost V 3 bases and J 3 bases; bases outside gene matches: 11. CDR3 length equals 18 residues. CDR1 is LNHDA and CDR2 is SQIVND in the germline V gene (reference sequence). CDR3 coding DNA: TGTGCCAGTAGTATGGGGACTAGCGGTAGGGGCTTAACAGATACGCAGTATTTT. Translation gives CASSMGTSGRGLTDTQYF.

The chain combines TRBV11-2 with TRBJ2-7, with 8 bases aligning to TRBD1. Germline V gene lookup returns CDR1 SGHAT and CDR2 FQNNGV. The ends lost 5 bases at V and 4 bases at J; junction bases unmatched: 10. The CDR3 is 15 residues long. As DNA, the CDR3 is TGTGCCAGCAGCCCCTGGACAGGGAAGGGATACGAGCAGTACTTC. Its translation: CASSPWTGKGYEQYF. The whole variable domain, remainder taken from reference TRBV11-2 and TRBJ2-7, is EAGVAQSPRYKIIEKRQSVAFWCNPISGHATLYWYQQILGQGPKLLIQFQNNGVVDDSQLPKDRFSAERLKGVDSTLKIQPAKLEDSAVYLCASSPWTGKGYEQYFGPGTRLTVT.

The chain has TRBV19 and TRBJ1-2; D is uncertain. The CDR3 length is 15 residues. Trimming pared 6 bases from V and 2 bases from J, leaving 16 bases between. CDR1 and CDR2 from the germline V gene are LNHDA and SQIVND (reference sequence). CDR3: CASSRDPTLNYGYTF. As DNA, the CDR3 is TGTGCCAGTAGCCGGGATCCCACCCTAAACTATGGCTACACCTTC.

The V gene is TRBV28, the J gene TRBJ1-5; the D is unclear. The CDR3 has 15 amino acids. Germline CDR1 MDHEN, CDR2 SYDVKM. Trimming took off 3 bases at V and 2 bases at J, with 11 bases between the two ends. CDR3 DNA: TGTGCCAGCAGTTTGGTCTTGCCAGGCAATCAGCCCCAGCATTTT. Its translation is CASSLVLPGNQPQHF.

The chain is built from TRBV2 and TRBJ1-2; 8 bases fit TRBD1. CDR3 length equals 13 residues. Looked up from germline, CDR1 is SNHLY and CDR2 is FYNNEI. Losses at the gene ends were 7 bases for V and 7 bases for J; bases not matched to a gene: 8. CDR3 DNA sequence: TGTGCCAGCAACGACAGGGGCAAAGGTGGCTACACCTTC. Protein: CASNDRGKGGYTF. Looking up the rest from reference TRBV2 and TRBJ1-2 gives the full variable domain: EPEVTQTPSHQVTQMGQEVILRCVPISNHLYFYWYRQILGQKVEFLVSFYNNEISEKSEIFDDQFSVERPDGSNFTLKIRSTKLEDSAMYFCASNDRGKGGYTFGSGTRLTVV.

The V gene is TRBV2, the J gene TRBJ2-7; 9 bases fit TRBD2. CDR3 length equals 16 residues. The junction had 7 bases not matched to a gene; V was cut back by 2 bases and J by 2 bases. The germline CDR1 and CDR2 sequences are SNHLY and FYNNEI. The chain's CDR3 is CASSESPPSGTYEQYF. Written as DNA, the CDR3 is TGTGCCAGCAGTGAATCCCCGCCTAGCGGGACCTACGAGCAGTACTTC.

The rearrangement uses TRBV4-1 and TRBJ2-5; 8 bases line up with TRBD2. V trimming: 0 bases; J trimming: 2 bases; junction bases outside the gene matches: 8. This CDR3 region has 17 residues. The germline CDR1 and CDR2 sequences are MGHRA and YSYEKL. CDR3: CASSQDGIAGLQETQYF. In nucleotides, the CDR3 is TGCGCCAGCAGCCAAGATGGAATAGCGGGGCTTCAAGAGACCCAGTACTTC.

This clone occurred once. The chain couples TRBV2 to TRBJ2-2; 7 nucleotides agree with TRBD2. Looked up from germline, CDR1 is SNHLY and CDR2 is FYNNEI. Germline trimming cut 1 base from V and 4 bases from J; bases unmatched to any gene: 12. CDR3 length: 18 amino acids. CDR3 sequence reads: CASSEGAASGLVTGELFF. The DNA for the CDR3 is TGTGCCAGCAGTGAAGGGGCGGCTAGCGGTTTGGTCACCGGGGAGCTGTTTTTT.

The chain combines TRBV7-2 with TRBJ2-7; 7 nucleotides match TRBD2. The CDR3 loop spans 15 amino acids. In germline, CDR1 is SGHTA, CDR2 FQGNSA. V lost 6 bases, J lost 0 bases, and 8 bases stayed unmatched. The CDR3 reads CASRERGTPSYEQYF. CDR3 coding DNA: TGTGCCAGCAGGGAGCGGGGCACGCCCTCCTACGAGCAGTACTTC.

The genes are TRBV27 and TRBJ2-1; 9 bases align to TRBD1. J gave up 4 bases and V 6 bases, and 10 bases lay outside the gene matches. The CDR3 totals 16 residues. Germline-derived CDR1 and CDR2 are MNHEY and SMNVEV (reference sequence). The CDR3 sequence: CASRYRQGDLYNEQFF. In DNA, the CDR3 is TGTGCCAGCAGGTATAGACAGGGGGATCTGTACAATGAGCAGTTCTTC.

V and J are TRBV2 and TRBJ2-1; D is possibly TRBD2 (6 bases). The CDR3 is 14 residues long. The germline CDR1 and CDR2 sequences are SNHLY and FYNNEI. Trimming took off 7 bases at V and 0 bases at J, with 10 bases between the two ends. The CDR3 is CASIGSSSYNEQFF. As DNA, the CDR3 is TGTGCCAGCATCGGGAGCAGCTCCTACAATGAGCAGTTCTTC.

This sequence joins TRBV7-8 and TRBJ2-7; 13 bases fit TRBD2. The V segment lost 5 bases and the J segment 3 bases; nucleotides outside the gene matches: 7. The germline V gene encodes CDR1 SGHVS and CDR2 FQNEAQ. CDR3 length equals 16 residues. The CDR3 loop is CASSEGLAGRYYEQYF. The CDR3, as DNA: TGTGCCAGCAGCGAGGGACTAGCGGGACGGTACTACGAGCAGTACTTC.

The chain recombines TRBV4-3 with TRBJ2-1; a weak D match, TRBD2 (5 bases). The CDR3 length is 14 residues. Germline loops: CDR1 LGHNA, CDR2 YSLEER. The V gene lost 4 bases and the J gene lost 8 bases, with 15 bases spanning the gap. The CDR3: CASSPGLLLDEQFF. In DNA, the CDR3 is TGCGCCAGCAGCCCAGGACTCCTACTGGATGAGCAGTTCTTC.